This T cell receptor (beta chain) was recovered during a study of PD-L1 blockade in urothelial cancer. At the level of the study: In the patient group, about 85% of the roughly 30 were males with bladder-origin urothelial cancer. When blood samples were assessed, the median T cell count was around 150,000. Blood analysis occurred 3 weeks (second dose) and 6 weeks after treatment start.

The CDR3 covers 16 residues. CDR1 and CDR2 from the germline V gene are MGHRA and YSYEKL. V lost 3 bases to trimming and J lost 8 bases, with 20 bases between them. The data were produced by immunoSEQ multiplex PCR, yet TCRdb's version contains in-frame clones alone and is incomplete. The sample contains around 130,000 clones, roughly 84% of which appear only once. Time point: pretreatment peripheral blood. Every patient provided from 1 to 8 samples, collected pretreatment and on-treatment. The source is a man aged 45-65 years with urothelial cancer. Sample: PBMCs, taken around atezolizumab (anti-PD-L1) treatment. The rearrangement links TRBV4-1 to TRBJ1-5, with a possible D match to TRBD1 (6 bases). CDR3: CASSQKLGQIIKPQHF. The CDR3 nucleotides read TGCGCCAGCAGCCAGAAACTAGGACAGATCATCAAGCCCCAGCATTTT.